A single sample is the source of the 21 T cell receptor beta chains below, sequenced in a study of T cells in Graves' hyperthyroidism and ophthalmopathy. RNA transcripts provided the source from which TCR beta CDR3 regions were amplified. HTBI primers were employed in a first-round RT-PCR of the TCR CDR3. TCRdb re-called the multiplex PCR reads through MiXCR, storing one row per CDR3 protein. The sample consists of a few hundred thousand distinct CDR3 sequences, about a sixth of them appearing once. Sequencing was carried out using blood. These receptors all stem from a woman aged 18-35 years with Graves' ophthalmopathy.

In its sample, this clonotype was seen many times. The chain uses TRBV28 and TRBJ1-6; TRBD1 matches at 7 bases. V trimming: 7 bases; J trimming: 13 bases; junction bases outside the gene matches: 16. Germline values: CDR1 MDHEN, CDR2 SYDVKM. This CDR3 is 15 amino acids long. CDR3 loop: CASNPGDRANRPLHF. CDR3 in DNA: TGTGCCAGCAACCCCGGGGACAGAGCTAATAGGCCCCTCCACTTT.

The chain recombines TRBV18 with TRBJ1-2; 7 bases are a match to TRBD1. V shed 3 bases, J shed 7 bases, and the junction held 5 bases outside the gene matches. CDR3 length equals 13 residues. The germline gives CDR1 KGHSH, CDR2 LQKENI. The CDR3 DNA sequence: TGTGCCAGCTCACCCCACAGGGGTGGTGGCTACACCTTC. Translated, it gives CASSPHRGGGYTF.

This clonotype was picked up many times. This chain joins TRBV6-5 and TRBJ2-5; 10 bases map to TRBD1. The CDR3 is 15 residues long. The germline gives CDR1 MNHEY, CDR2 SVGAGI. The V and J ends lost 2 bases and 5 bases, in that order; junction bases with no gene match: 5. The CDR3 is CASSYLDRGRETQYF. The CDR3 DNA reads TGTGCCAGCAGTTACCTCGACAGGGGGCGGGAGACCCAGTACTTC.

In this sample, this clonotype turned up many times. V usage is TRBV2 and J usage is TRBJ1-6, with TRBD1 matching 8 bases. In germline, CDR1 is SNHLY, CDR2 FYNNEI. The CDR3 is made up of 13 amino acids. The J segment lost 10 bases and the V segment lost 7 bases, leaving 6 bases of the junction unmatched. The CDR3 is CASKDRGGSPLHF. DNA of the CDR3: TGTGCCAGCAAAGACAGGGGTGGATCACCCCTCCACTTT.

Details on this clonotype: This may be a read error: a much more frequent sequence differs by one nucleotide. This chain joins TRBV5-5 and TRBJ2-7; D gene unclear. The CDR3 loop spans 13 amino acids. CDR1 and CDR2 (germline): SGHKS, YYEKEE (reference sequence). V lost 4 bases and J lost 2, with 10 bases in between. The CDR3 here is CASSRGVAYEQYF. The DNA for the CDR3 is TGTGCCAGCAGCCGTGGCGTAGCCTACGAGCAGTACTTC.

At least ten counts were recorded for this clonotype. V and J are TRBV18 and TRBJ1-2; TRBD1 is a possible D gene (5 bases). CDR1 is KGHSH, CDR2 LQKENI, per germline. V lost 4 bases, J lost 5 bases, and 11 bases lay in between. The CDR3 is made up of 13 amino acids. The DNA of the CDR3 is TGTGCCAGCTCACGGGACGGCTATTATGGCTACACCTTC. Translated: CASSRDGYYGYTF.

This clonotype was seen more than once but under ten times. This chain connects TRBV4-1 to TRBJ2-1; D not resolved. CDR1 is MGHRA and CDR2 is YSYEKL in the germline V gene. CDR3 length: 13 residues. Trimming cost V 1 base and J 5 bases, with 6 bases left between them. The CDR3 DNA sequence: TGCGCCAGCAGCCAAGGAGTCAACAATGAGCAGTTCTTC. This sequence encodes CASSQGVNNEQFF.

This clonotype was seen many times. The rearrangement joins TRBV18 to TRBJ2-1; 8 bases are shared with TRBD1. This CDR3 comprises 12 residues. Germline trimming cut 6 bases from V and 9 bases from J; bases unmatched to any gene: 4. The germline V gene encodes CDR1 KGHSH and CDR2 LQKENI. The CDR3 DNA is TGTGCCAGCTCGCGGACAGGGATTGAGCAGTTCTTC. It codes for CASSRTGIEQFF.

This clonotype was seen many times. The J gene is TRBJ1-4, the V gene TRBV6-2 or TRBV6-3, with a weak D call TRBD1 (6 bases). The CDR3 is 13 amino acids. The V end lost 6 bases, the J end lost 6 bases, and 11 bases lay between the germline ends. Germline V gene lookup returns CDR1 MNHEY and CDR2 SVGEGT. CDR3 sequence (DNA): TGTGCCAGCAGCGGACAGCCTCATGAAAAACTGTTTTTT. Protein sequence: CASSGQPHEKLFF.

This sequence joins TRBV29-1 and TRBJ1-2; D unclear. The CDR3 contains 12 residues. The germline V and J ends were trimmed by 7 bases and 2 bases, with 11 bases remaining between them. CDR1 is SQVTM and CDR2 is ANQGSEA in the germline V gene. CDR3 sequence: CSAPGINYGYTF. DNA of the CDR3: TGCAGCGCCCCGGGGATAAACTATGGCTACACCTTC.

The gene calls are TRBV12-3 or TRBV12-4 and TRBJ2-3; 7 nucleotides match TRBD1. The CDR3 extends over 18 amino acids. The V segment lost 3 bases and the J segment 3 bases; nucleotides outside the gene matches: 15. The CDR3 coding sequence is TGTGCCAGCAGTTTCGAGGGGGCAACAGGGGCCGGAACAGATACGCAGTATTTT. Amino acid sequence: CASSFEGATGAGTDTQYF.

The rearrangement joins TRBV4-1 to TRBJ2-7; TRBD1 aligns across 12 bases. The CDR3 length is 16 residues. V lost 0 bases and J lost 6; bases outside the gene matches: 6. Germline-derived CDR1 and CDR2 are MGHRA and YSYEKL. The CDR3 DNA reads TGCGCCAGCAGCCAAGATCGCGGGACAGGGGGCGTCGAGCAGTACTTC. Its protein is CASSQDRGTGGVEQYF.

This clonotype came up many times. V gene TRBV20-1 combines with J gene TRBJ2-3; TRBD1 matches 7 bases. J was trimmed by 2 bases and V by 0 bases; bases with no gene match: 2. The CDR3 length is 14 residues. CDR1 is DFQATT and CDR2 is SNEGSKA in the germline V gene (reference sequence). The CDR3: CSARDTGATDTQYF. The CDR3 region has the DNA TGCAGTGCTAGAGATACAGGGGCCACAGATACGCAGTATTTT.

This clonotype was recorded a few times. The chain has TRBV20-1 and TRBJ2-3; a weak D match, TRBD1 (6 bases). The CDR3 contains 14 residues. CDR1 and CDR2 from the germline V gene are DFQATT and SNEGSKA (reference sequence). Trimming pared 2 bases from V and 5 bases from J, leaving 14 bases between. The CDR3 coding sequence is TGCAGTGCTAGATCTACGACAGGAGTAGATACGCAGTATTTT. As protein: CSARSTTGVDTQYF.

This clonotype was counted at least ten times. This chain connects TRBV5-8 to TRBJ1-1, with D hard to call. With 6 bases removed from V and 4 bases from J, the gap between germline ends came to 13 bases. This CDR3 is built from 13 residues. Germline V gives CDR1 SGHTS, CDR2 YDEGEE. CDR3 sequence: CASTSEDGTEAFF. The CDR3 DNA reads TGTGCCAGCACTTCTGAGGACGGCACTGAAGCTTTCTTT. The entire variable domain, with the rest obtained from reference TRBV5-8 and TRBJ1-1, is as follows: EAGVTQSPTHLIKTRGQQATLRCSPISGHTSVYWYQQALGLGLQFLLWYDEGEERNRGNFPPRFSGRQFPNYSSELNVNALELEDSALYLCASTSEDGTEAFFGQGTRLTVV.

CDR3 protein: CASSAMTETYEQYF. CDR3 DNA sequence: TGTGCCAGCAGCGCCATGACAGAGACCTACGAGCAGTACTTC. The chain uses TRBV9 and TRBJ2-7; D might be TRBD1 (5 bases). The V gene's germline CDR1 is SGDLS and CDR2 YYNGEE. V was cut by 3 bases and J by 2 bases, with 12 bases left in between. The CDR3 sequence is 14 residues long.

This clonotype was recorded many times. The chain employs TRBV28 and TRBJ2-4; tentatively, D is TRBD1 (6 bases). Germline V lookup: CDR1 MDHEN, CDR2 SYDVKM. Trimming removed 11 bases at V and 3 bases at J, with 14 bases between. The CDR3 sequence is 13 residues long. Written as DNA, the CDR3 is TGTGCCTCCTCAGGGGACGGCAAAAACATTCAGTACTTC. Protein sequence: CASSGDGKNIQYF.

This clonotype was found many times. DNA of the CDR3: TGTGCCAGCAGTTTGAAAGGGTTGGGAAACACCATATATTTT. Its protein product is CASSLKGLGNTIYF. The chain links TRBV27 to TRBJ1-3; D is uncertain. V was trimmed by 3 bases and J by 4 bases, leaving 10 bases between them. The CDR3 consists of 14 residues. Germline lookup yields CDR1 MNHEY and CDR2 SMNVEV (reference sequence).

Many counts were recorded for this clonotype. The junction departs from the called germline gene at one end, perhaps through a read error. The chain combines TRBV4-1 with TRBJ2-3; TRBD2 agrees at 7 bases. This CDR3 has 15 amino acids. From germline, CDR1 is MGHRA and CDR2 YSYEKL. The CDR3 nucleotides are TGTGCCAGCAGCCAAGAGGGGAGGGGCACAGATACGCAGTATTTT. Translation: CASSQEGRGTDTQYF.

The sample holds a few counts of this clonotype. The chain recombines TRBV28 with TRBJ1-6, with a weak D call TRBD1 (6 bases). The germline V and J ends were trimmed by 1 base and 6 bases, with 28 bases remaining between them. The length of the CDR3 is 21 residues. CDR1 is MDHEN and CDR2 is SYDVKM in the germline V gene. The CDR3 here is CASSLFMGVLTGTKLNSPLHF. In nucleotides, the CDR3 is TGTGCCAGCAGTTTATTTATGGGAGTCCTGACCGGGACAAAGCTTAATTCACCCCTCCACTTT. The full variable domain, with the rest looked up from reference TRBV28 and TRBJ1-6, is DVKVTQSSRYLVKRTGEKVFLECVQDMDHENMFWYRQDPGLGLRLIYFSYDVKMKEKGDIPEGYSVSREKKERFSLILESASTNQTSMYLCASSLFMGVLTGTKLNSPLHFGNGTRLTVT.

This clonotype was counted many times. This chain joins TRBV12-3 or TRBV12-4 and TRBJ1-1; maybe TRBD1 (5 bases). V was clipped by 5 bases and J by 11 bases, with 15 bases between them. The CDR3 extends over 12 amino acids. CDR3 protein: CASSHDRYGAFF. The CDR3 DNA is TGTGCCAGCAGTCACGACAGATATGGGGCTTTCTTT.